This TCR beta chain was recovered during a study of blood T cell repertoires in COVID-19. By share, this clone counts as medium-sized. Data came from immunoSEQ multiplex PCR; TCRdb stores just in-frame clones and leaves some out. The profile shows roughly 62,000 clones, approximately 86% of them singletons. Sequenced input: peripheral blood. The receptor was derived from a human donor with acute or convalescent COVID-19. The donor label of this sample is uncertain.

CDR3 region: CASTSREGGYTF. The CDR3 coding sequence is TGTGCCAGCACCTCAAGAGAGGGTGGCTACACCTTC. The V and J genes are TRBV9 and TRBJ1-2, with D uncertain. Trimming took 6 bases from V and 7 from J, leaving 13 bases between them. Germline V gives CDR1 SGDLS, CDR2 YYNGEE. CDR3 length equals 12 residues.